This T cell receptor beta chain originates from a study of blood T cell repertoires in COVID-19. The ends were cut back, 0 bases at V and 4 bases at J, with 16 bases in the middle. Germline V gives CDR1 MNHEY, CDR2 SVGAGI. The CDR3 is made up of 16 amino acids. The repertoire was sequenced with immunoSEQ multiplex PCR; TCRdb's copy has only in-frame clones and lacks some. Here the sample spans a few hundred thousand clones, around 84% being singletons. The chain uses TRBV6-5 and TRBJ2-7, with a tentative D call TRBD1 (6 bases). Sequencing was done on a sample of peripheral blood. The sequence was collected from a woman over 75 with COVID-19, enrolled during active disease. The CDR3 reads CASSYSRKLDRYEQYF. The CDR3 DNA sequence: TGTGCCAGCAGTTACTCCCGGAAGTTGGACAGATACGAGCAGTACTTC.